This T cell receptor (beta chain) comes out of a study of cytomegalovirus exposure and HLA in healthy donors (dated by TCRdb to 2016 to 2017). Regarding the complete study: An earlier analysis of roughly 610 of the donors reported 276 Gb of sequence data and 95 million to 140 million unique TCR beta sequences obtained from about 200 million T cells. Roughly five DR-DQ haplotypes were handled as single units for association and clustering because linkage in the cohort was strong. The T cell repertoires of 670 or so subjects were profiled by immunosequencing and related to cytomegalovirus serostatus. The aim of the study was to test whether cataloging public T cell receptors could identify signatures of past pathogen exposure. On average, 235,054 unique TCR beta nucleotide sequences were sequenced per donor among fewer than 500 genotyped donors of the cohort, with approximately 18% of those sequences being non-productive. In addition to the first cohort of 666 subjects, a separate validation cohort of 100 to 150 different subjects was used. Alongside the repertoire data, information on donor age, sex, ethnicity and CMV serostatus was compiled. Around 320 gigabases of sequencing data and around 87 million unique TCR sequences were included in an early release covering under 650 HLA-typed donors. A later genetic analysis took genome-wide SNP genotypes for about three fifths of the 666 donors and used that subset as a discovery cohort. Among the approximately 420 genotyped donors, around 81% belonged to the genetic ancestry cluster associated with self-reported Caucasian donors. In an earlier analysis of several hundred of the donors, high-throughput TCR beta sequencing was used to judge whether each TCR beta V gene segment behaved as functional or pseudogenic. The later analysis used no new phenotypic data to find candidate immune exposures, relying instead on TCR beta sequences and their occurrence across donors. A later analysis re-analyzed previously published TCR beta repertoires from 500 to 700 donors and added high-resolution HLA genotyping to study TCR occurrence patterns. Class I and class II HLA loci were covered by the typing at four-digit resolution. All discovery cohort repertoires had been generated using a single sequencing platform. The number of donors typed differed by locus, with about 629-630 for A, B, C, DRB1 and DQB1, roughly 520 for DQA1, some 570 for DPA1, and roughly 450 for DPB1. To predict cytomegalovirus infection status, the study combined high-throughput TCR immunosequencing, statistical association of individual TCRs with disease status, and machine learning. Overall study outcomes, separate from this receptor: Most TCR sequences were observed very rarely across donors, whereas some public TCRs were present in many individuals. Linkage disequilibrium might explain the correlated functional status among segregating V segments, but an unknown experimental factor could not be ruled out. Assigning TCR associations to individual alleles was difficult when HLA alleles, especially DR and DQ, strongly co-occurred. A later genetic analysis associated a missense DCLRE1C variant with V-gene and J-gene trimming of TCR beta chains, and an independent cohort replicated the association. Broadly in line with IMGT annotations, most TCR beta V segments showed up in productive rearrangements about 90% or about 30% of the time in an earlier analysis of several hundred of the donors. In a later genetic analysis, fewer N-insertions in productive TCRs were reported among donors in an Asian-associated ancestry cluster than the roughly 710-donor mean. Sequencing depth was assumed to be roughly uniform across donors in the presence/absence analyses, though that assumption may not hold. Because the 87-base-pair reads could not distinguish some IMGT-functional V segments, including TRBV6-2 and TRBV6-3, those segments were excluded. Most CMV-associated TCR beta chains appeared to be HLA-restricted in a later analysis, and the HLA associations seemed to be driven largely by CMV exposure. In a later analysis, 15,000 to 20,000 TCR beta sequences were associated with specific HLA alleles at a false discovery rate of 0.05. Because some donors lacked HLA typing at each locus, the association tests relied only on the typed subset. A group of highly shared sequence variants was considered likely to be a technical artifact of the sequencing pipeline. Only TCR beta chains were sequenced in this cohort, and the absence of alpha or paired-chain data limited detectable features. In a later analysis, HLA-associated TCR beta chains showed more clonal expansion and lower generation probabilities than non-associated chains that were equally common. The earlier analysis of approximately 540 of the donors excluded roughly 17 rarely observed V segments, including chromosome 9 orphons, because counts were too low. A further reported finding was that TCR beta sequences accurately predicted the HLA-A and HLA-B alleles for most subjects in the first cohort. The authors suggested that the approach could potentially be extended to other disease states and immunological phenotypes. The only immune exposure information available for the cohort was CMV serostatus. According to a later analysis, TCR association rates differed among HLA loci, with DRB1 alleles showing the most associated TCRs and HLA-C alleles showing the fewest. A few of the identified cytomegalovirus-associated TCR beta chains were confirmed in vitro to be specific for cytomegalovirus antigens. In both the original and validation cohorts, the classifier was reported to diagnose cytomegalovirus status with high specificity and sensitivity. According to a later analysis, parvovirus B19, influenza, CMV and Epstein-Barr virus appeared linked to several top co-occurrence clusters. The study gave a list of about 170 TCR beta chains associated with cytomegalovirus.

The cohort comprised under 700 healthy bone marrow donors. All cohort members were sampled while nominally healthy, although unrecorded immune exposures were likely present. The donor tested CMV seropositive, placing the donor among the approximately 310 seropositive members of the cohort. Every donor gave a peripheral blood sample, and the peripheral blood mononuclear cells from that sample were used for TCR beta sequencing. Genomic DNA was extracted from the blood cell samples with the Qiagen DNeasy Blood Extraction Kit. CDR1 MNHEY and CDR2 SMNVEV are derived from the germline V gene (reference sequence). CDR3 length: 13 amino acids, cysteine to phenylalanine. Here the CDR3 DNA is all that survives: 39 bases in frame from base 1. For this clone: Its antigen is not yet known. No clone much larger than this one lies a single base away; base qualities are absent.

The method was the immunoSEQ multiplex PCR assay. A mixture of 60 forward primers for TCR Vbeta segments and 13 reverse primers for TCR Jbeta segments was used in the multiplex PCR. The CDR3 region of rearranged TCR beta genes was amplified from genomic DNA by a multiplex PCR assay. The amplified TCR beta libraries were sequenced on the Illumina HiSeq System as 87-base-pair reads. In the source study's methods: In a later analysis, roughly 80 million unique TCR beta chains were counted across the 650 to 700 repertoires, and roughly 10 million of these chains were shared by at least two donors. To remove PCR and sequencing errors, raw reads were error-corrected and collapsed into unique sequences using a nearest-neighbor algorithm that merged closely related sequences. V, D and J gene segments were assigned by aligning CDR3 sequences to IMGT reference sequences. For a sequence to be retained, a match of at least six nucleotides to both a V gene segment and a J gene segment was required. Rearrangements were called productive when the CDR3 lacked stop codons and stayed in frame with V and J; all others were non-productive. Following IMGT convention, CDR3 was defined as the stretch from the second conserved V-encoded cysteine up to the conserved J-encoded phenylalanine. Sequences without an unambiguous match to a single V gene segment were excluded from the earlier analysis of about 600 of the donors. An earlier analysis of 450 to 650 of the donors called V segments functional above 56.7% productive rearrangements and segregating when the between-donor standard deviation exceeded 5%. To diagnose cytomegalovirus status from the catalog of TCR beta chain sequences, a statistical classification framework was built. In a later analysis, TCR nucleotide sequences were compared against IMGT/GENE-DB human TR gene sequences so that V and J genes could be assigned. The TCRdist pipeline was used in a later analysis to assign CDR3 sequences and most-parsimonious VDJ recombination scenarios. In a later analysis, each TCR beta chain was defined by its CDR3 amino acid sequence together with its V-gene family, and reads lacking a unique V-gene family were excluded. As a way to deal with suspected cross-contamination and a sequencing artifact, a later analysis dropped 450 to 600 nucleotide sequences that were highly shared and had low generation probability. In a later analysis, a clonal expansion index for each public chain was calculated from normalized within-repertoire ranks of inferred template counts. In a later analysis, generation probabilities were computed with a VDJ recombination model fitted to out-of-frame rearrangements, and the resulting probabilities were checked against IGoR. Hypergeometric tests were used in a later analysis to score TCR-TCR, TCR-HLA and TCR-CMV co-occurrence, with a repertoire-size bias correction applied to the TCR pairs. To estimate false discovery rates, a later analysis permuted the HLA or CMV assignments 20 times. In a later analysis, co-occurring TCRs were grouped using DBSCAN, and TCRdist sequence similarity was added for clustering within HLA-allele-positive subsets. Repertoires with fewer than 30,000 or more than 120,000 public chains, plus five repertoires with anomalous nucleotide sharing, were excluded from co-occurrence clustering. TCRdb re-hosts the immuneACCESS table, in-frame sequences only. Its copies lack some clones; in the studies checked, an unresolved V gene accounts for under half of them, and the cause for the rest is not known. V and J calls plus clone size are reproduced from that table; the DNA served to infer D and trimming. This sample comprises about 89,000 clones, 85% of them detected only once. Of the sample, around 7.4% falls within the top ten clones.

This receptor was obtained from a man aged 35-49 years in good health and CMV-seropositive. The rearranged segments are TRBV27 and TRBJ2-5; TRBD2 could be the D gene, as 5 bases match. The end of the DNA aligns better with TRBJ2-7, so the J call may be wrong. Sequencing used PBMCs. The nucleotide sequence reads TGTGCGACCGGTCAGCGGAGCACCTACGAGCAGTACTTC. Protein translation: CATGQRSTYEQYF.